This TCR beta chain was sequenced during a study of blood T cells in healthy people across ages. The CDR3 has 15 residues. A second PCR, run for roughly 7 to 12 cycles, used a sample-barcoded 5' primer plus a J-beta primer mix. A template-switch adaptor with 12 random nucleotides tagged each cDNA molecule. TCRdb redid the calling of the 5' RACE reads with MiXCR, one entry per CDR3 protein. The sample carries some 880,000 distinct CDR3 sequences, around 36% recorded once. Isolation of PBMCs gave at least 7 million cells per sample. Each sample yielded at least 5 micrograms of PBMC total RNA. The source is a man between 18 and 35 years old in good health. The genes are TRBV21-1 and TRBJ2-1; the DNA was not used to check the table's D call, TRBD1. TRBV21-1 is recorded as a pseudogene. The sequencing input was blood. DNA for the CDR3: TGTGCCAGCAGCAAACACTCTAACAGGGCCAGTGAGCAGTTCTTC. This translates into CASSKHSNRASEQFF.